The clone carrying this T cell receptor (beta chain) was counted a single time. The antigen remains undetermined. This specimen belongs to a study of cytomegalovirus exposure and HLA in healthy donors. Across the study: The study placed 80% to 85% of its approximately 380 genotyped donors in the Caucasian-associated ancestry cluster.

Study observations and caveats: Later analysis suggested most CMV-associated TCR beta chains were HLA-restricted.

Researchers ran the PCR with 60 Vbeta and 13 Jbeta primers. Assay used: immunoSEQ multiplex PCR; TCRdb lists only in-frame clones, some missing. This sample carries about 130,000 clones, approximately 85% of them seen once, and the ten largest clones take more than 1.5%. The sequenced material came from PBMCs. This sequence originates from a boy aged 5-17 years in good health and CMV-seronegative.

CDR3 nucleotides: TGTGCCATCAGCGGGAGCGGGCCGACCTCCTACGAGCAGTACTTC. Its translation is CAISGSGPTSYEQYF. This chain joins TRBV10-3 and TRBJ2-7, with D perhaps TRBD2 (6 bases). V was pared by 6 bases and J by 0 bases, with 15 bases between. The CDR3 runs 15 residues. From germline, CDR1 is ENHRY and CDR2 SYGVKD.